The next 10 T cell receptor beta chains were all read from a single sample in a study of blood T cell repertoires in COVID-19. Profiled with immunoSEQ multiplex PCR; TCRdb holds only in-frame clones, not every one. The data show over 300,000 clones, around 89% seen once. Sequenced material: peripheral blood. These receptor sequences come from a man younger than 35 with active or convalescent COVID-19.

V and J are TRBV24-1 and TRBJ1-5; D is perhaps TRBD1 (5 bases). The ends were cut back, 4 bases at V and 4 bases at J, with 19 bases in the middle. CDR1 KGHDR and CDR2 SFDVKD come from the germline V gene. This CDR3 contains 17 residues. CDR3: CATSDTDPGVGNQPQHF. CDR3 DNA: TGTGCCACCAGTGACACCGACCCGGGGGTTGGAAATCAGCCCCAGCATTTT.

The rearrangement uses TRBV28 and TRBJ1-2; the D gene is possibly TRBD1 (6 bases). With 5 bases removed from V and 4 bases from J, the gap between germline ends came to 8 bases. The CDR3 has 12 amino acids. Per germline, CDR1 MDHEN and CDR2 SYDVKM. The CDR3 DNA reads as TGTGCCAGCAGTAAAGGGGGCTATGGCTACACCTTC. It yields the protein CASSKGGYGYTF.

The V call is TRBV7-9, the J call TRBJ1-3; D unresolved. In germline, CDR1 is SEHNR, CDR2 FQNEAQ (reference sequence). Between the trimmed V and J ends, which lost 5 bases and 0 bases, there was a span of 20 bases. The CDR3 has 18 amino acids. The CDR3 DNA follows: TGTGCCAGCAGCCCCAGCGGCTCCTGGGCGTCCTCTGGAAACACCATATATTTT. This translates into CASSPSGSWASSGNTIYF.

The CDR3 DNA sequence: TGTGCCAGTAGCACGACGGGACAGGGGAGGGAAAAACTGTTTTTT. This translates into CASSTTGQGREKLFF. V gene TRBV19 combines with J gene TRBJ1-4; TRBD1 agrees at 10 bases. Trimming took 6 bases from V and 8 from J; bases not matched to a gene: 9. The germline gives CDR1 LNHDA, CDR2 SQIVND (reference sequence). The CDR3 is made up of 15 amino acids.

The V gene is TRBV29-1, the J gene TRBJ2-1; 11 nucleotides match TRBD2. V was clipped by 6 bases and J by 6 bases; unmatched bases: 7. Germline loops: CDR1 SQVTM, CDR2 ANQGSEA. This CDR3 region has 14 residues. CDR3 nucleotides: TGCAGCGTCGGACTAGCGGGCCGGAGCAATGAGCAGTTCTTC. Translated, it gives CSVGLAGRSNEQFF.

This chain links TRBV28 with TRBJ2-4, with 8 positions matching TRBD1. Germline lookup yields CDR1 MDHEN and CDR2 SYDVKM. This CDR3 has 14 amino acids. With V trimmed by 4 bases and J by 8 bases, 7 bases remained unmatched. CDR3 in DNA: TGTGCCAGCAGTTGGGGGACAGGTTTAGACATTCAGTACTTC. Translating it yields CASSWGTGLDIQYF.

This chain connects TRBV20-1 to TRBJ2-7; maybe TRBD2 (5 bases). Germline loops: CDR1 DFQATT, CDR2 SNEGSKA (reference sequence). This CDR3 comprises 13 residues. Trimming pared 3 bases from V and 2 bases from J, leaving 11 bases between. CDR3 protein: CSASQRTAYEQYF. The CDR3, as DNA: TGCAGTGCTAGTCAGCGGACCGCCTACGAGCAGTACTTC.

The chain uses TRBV4-2 and TRBJ2-1; D might be TRBD2 (5 bases). The CDR3 consists of 14 residues. Germline V gene sequence: CDR1 LGHNA, CDR2 YNFKEQ. V shed 1 base and J shed 10 bases, with 14 bases lying between them. CDR3 loop: CASSQARGQDEQFF. CDR3 DNA sequence: TGTGCCAGCAGCCAAGCAAGAGGGCAGGACGAGCAGTTCTTC.

This clone was observed a few times. The chain employs TRBV27 and TRBJ1-1; D gene unclear. The germline V and J ends were trimmed by 5 bases and 1 base, with 5 bases remaining between them. Germline V gives CDR1 MNHEY, CDR2 SMNVEV (reference sequence). CDR3 length equals 12 residues. The CDR3 protein is CASSRQNTEAFF. The CDR3 region has the DNA TGTGCCAGCAGTCGACAGAACACTGAAGCTTTCTTT.

This chain connects TRBV29-1 to TRBJ2-3; 13 nucleotides agree with TRBD2. Germline CDR1 SQVTM, CDR2 ANQGSEA. The junction had 3 bases not matched to a gene; V was cut back by 5 bases and J by 1 base. CDR3 length equals 15 residues. CDR3 region: CSVQGLAGGTDTQYF. The CDR3 region has the DNA TGCAGCGTTCAAGGACTAGCGGGAGGCACAGATACGCAGTATTTT.